This T cell receptor (beta chain) was obtained from a study of T cells after yellow fever vaccination. Study-wide background: Some fractions had low cell numbers, and these were prepared with SMART-Seq v4 Ultra Low Input.

This CDR3 spans 15 amino acids. V gave up 0 bases and J gave up 4 bases, with 11 bases separating them. Germline CDR1 and CDR2: SGHKS and YYEKEE (reference sequence). There are many counts of this clonotype. The antigen remains undetermined. Points from the study as a whole: Contamination by abundant bulk-population clonotypes could be present in FACS-sorted repertoires.

In TCRdb, the 5' RACE reads were re-called with MiXCR into one record per CDR3 protein. The data show 100,000 to 150,000 distinct CDR3 sequences, 13% to 15% seen once. The V call is TRBV5-5, the J call TRBJ2-1; D uncertain. This receptor was obtained from a man aged 18 to 30 who received the YFV17D yellow fever vaccine. The specimen was CD8+ T cells sorted from PBMCs, collected 5 days after the yellow fever booster vaccination. CDR3 DNA: TGTGCCAGCAGCTTGGGTGTTGGCATATACAATGAGCAGTTCTTC. Protein sequence: CASSLGVGIYNEQFF.